The 30 T cell receptor beta chains below come from one sample, sequenced in a study of T cells after yellow fever vaccination (dated by TCRdb to between 2018 and 2020). Taken with the paper, the label for treatment or condition translates to: live attenuated yellow fever vaccine strain. The library was produced with 5' RACE. TCRdb records Illumina HiSeq 2500 as the sequencer. TCRdb itself trimmed the public reads at Q25 with fastp, ran MiXCR and retained productive beta chains. CDR3 protein duplicates are merged, each entry listing the most common genes and DNA. The sample records 510,000 or so distinct CDR3 sequences, 15% to 20% of which are singletons. The ten largest make up roughly an eighth of the sample. The sample consisted of PBMCs, taken 15 days after the yellow fever booster vaccination. The receptors derive from a man aged 25-45 years who received the YFV17D yellow fever vaccine.

This clonotype was picked up a small number of times. J is TRBJ2-7 and V is TRBV5-1, with 8 bases matching TRBD2. CDR3 length: 14 amino acids. J gave up 4 bases and V 4 bases, and 7 bases lay outside the gene matches. Germline V gene sequence: CDR1 SGHRS, CDR2 YFSETQ. This CDR3 reads CASSTGGPSYEQYF. CDR3 sequence (DNA): TGCGCCAGCAGCACGGGAGGGCCCTCGTACGAGCAGTACTTC.

The V and J genes are TRBV15 and TRBJ1-5; D is uncertain. Trimming pared 0 bases from V and 6 bases from J, leaving 15 bases between. The CDR3 length is 16 residues. CDR1 and CDR2 (germline): LNHNV, YYDKDF (reference sequence). The CDR3 loop reads CATSRDWGGGVQPQHF. CDR3 nucleotides: TGTGCCACCAGCAGAGATTGGGGAGGAGGTGTTCAGCCCCAGCATTTT.

The sample holds a few counts of this clonotype. V usage is TRBV24-1 and J usage is TRBJ2-1, with 7 bases that match TRBD2. V lost 5 bases to trimming and J lost 2 bases; unmatched junction nucleotides: 11. In germline, CDR1 is KGHDR, CDR2 SFDVKD. The CDR3 length is 17 residues. CDR3 bases: TGTGCCACCAGTGTGGCGCGGGGGACCCTCACCTACAATGAGCAGTTCTTC. Its protein product is CATSVARGTLTYNEQFF.

J is TRBJ2-7 and V is TRBV30; D is unclear. The CDR3 spans 12 residues. From germline, CDR1 is GTSNPN and CDR2 SVGIG (reference sequence). V was trimmed by 1 base and J by 3 bases, leaving 7 bases between them. The chain's CDR3 is CAWSEGNYEQYF. DNA for the CDR3: TGTGCCTGGAGTGAAGGGAACTACGAGCAGTACTTC.

The CDR3 nucleotides read TGCGCCAGCAGCCACTCCCGGGATTACGAGCAGTACTTC. Translation: CASSHSRDYEQYF. The chain has TRBV5-1 and TRBJ2-7; D perhaps matches TRBD2 (5 bases). The V gene's germline CDR1 is SGHRS and CDR2 YFSETQ. CDR3 size: 13 residues. Trimming took 4 bases from V and 4 from J, leaving 12 bases between them.

This clonotype was recorded a few times. DNA for the CDR3: TGTGCCAGCAGCCAAGCACAAGCAGCTTTCTTT. Amino acids: CASSQAQAAFF. V usage is TRBV3-1 and J usage is TRBJ1-1; the D is unclear. The V gene's germline CDR1 is LGHDT and CDR2 YNNKEL (reference sequence). CDR3 size: 11 residues. The ends were cut back, 1 base at V and 10 bases at J, with 7 bases in the middle.

The chain links TRBV7-3 to TRBJ2-1; D may be TRBD2 (5 bases). Germline V lookup: CDR1 SGHTA, CDR2 FQGTGA. This CDR3 spans 13 amino acids. The V end was cut by 2 bases, the J end by 9 bases, with 11 bases between. This CDR3 reads CASSLERLGEQFF. DNA for the CDR3: TGTGCCAGCAGCTTAGAGCGGCTTGGTGAGCAGTTCTTC.

This clonotype occurred a few times. The V gene is TRBV29-1, the J gene TRBJ2-5; D call uncertain. The ends were cut back, 4 bases at V and 0 bases at J, with 6 bases in the middle. The CDR3 has 12 residues. Germline loops: CDR1 SQVTM, CDR2 ANQGSEA. DNA for the CDR3: TGCAGCGTTGGTCCAGACCAAGAGACCCAGTACTTC. Its translation: CSVGPDQETQYF.

The chain is built from TRBV7-2 and TRBJ2-2; D gene uncertain. The V end was cut by 1 base, the J end by 2 bases, with 8 bases between. Germline lookup yields CDR1 SGHTA and CDR2 FQGNSA. The length of the CDR3 is 15 residues. The CDR3 loop reads CASSLEPLNTGELFF. The CDR3 nucleotides read TGTGCCAGCAGCTTAGAACCCTTAAACACCGGGGAGCTGTTTTTT.

This chain connects TRBV18 to TRBJ2-1; perhaps TRBD1 as D (5 bases). V lost 6 bases, J lost 4 bases, and 13 bases lay in between. Germline loops: CDR1 KGHSH, CDR2 LQKENI. This CDR3 contains 14 residues. The CDR3 DNA reads TGTGCCAGCTCGCAAAACGGACAATACAATGAGCAGTTCTTC. This sequence encodes CASSQNGQYNEQFF.

This clonotype occurred a few times. The chain has TRBV5-1 and TRBJ2-7, with TRBD1 matching 8 bases. Trimming at V came to 5 bases and at J to 2 bases, leaving 9 bases not matched to a gene. Germline CDR1 is SGHRS and CDR2 is YFSETQ. CDR3 size: 15 residues. CDR3 in DNA: TGCGCCAGCAGTGGGCAGGGGGCCCCTACCTACGAGCAGTACTTC. This codes for CASSGQGAPTYEQYF.

J is TRBJ2-5 and V is TRBV28; TRBD2 matches 9 bases. CDR3 size: 17 residues. The germline V gene has CDR1 MDHEN and CDR2 SYDVKM. Trimming cost V 2 bases and J 4 bases; bases outside gene matches: 11. CDR3 coding DNA: TGTGCCAGCAGTTTAATAGGCGCTAGCGGGATTAGAGAGACCCAGTACTTC. This translates into CASSLIGASGIRETQYF.

This clonotype was seen a handful of times. This chain connects TRBV12-3 or TRBV12-4 to TRBJ2-2; D is possibly TRBD1 or TRBD2 (5 bases each). The ends were cut back, 8 bases at V and 5 bases at J, with 15 bases in the middle. The CDR3 is 14 residues long. The CDR3 sequence is CASPKRGRTGELFF. The CDR3 DNA follows: TGTGCCAGCCCGAAGAGGGGTCGAACCGGGGAGCTGTTTTTT.

The gene calls are TRBV11-2 and TRBJ2-2, with D tentatively TRBD1 or TRBD2 (5 bases each). The CDR3 is 16 amino acids. Germline loops: CDR1 SGHAT, CDR2 FQNNGV. V shed 5 bases and J shed 2 bases, with 15 bases lying between them. The CDR3 protein is CASSLRDRPNTGELFF. In nucleotides, the CDR3 is TGTGCCAGCAGCCTAAGGGACCGGCCTAACACCGGGGAGCTGTTTTTT.

Only a few counts were recorded for this clonotype. The chain carries TRBV20-1 and TRBJ2-3, with D uncertain. This CDR3 has 14 amino acids. Germline V gene lookup returns CDR1 DFQATT and CDR2 SNEGSKA (reference sequence). The DNA for the CDR3 is TGCTCTGCTTATGGTGGGGTCGGAACAGATACGCAGTATTTT. Translated: CSAYGGVGTDTQYF.

This clonotype was seen more than once but under ten times. V usage is TRBV4-3 and J usage is TRBJ2-3, with D unclear. V dropped 1 base and J dropped 2 bases, with 13 bases sitting between them. Per germline, CDR1 LGHNA and CDR2 YSLEER. CDR3 length: 16 residues. Here the CDR3 DNA reads TGCGCCAGCAGCCAAGGGGAAGGCAGGACCACAGATACGCAGTATTTT. Translation gives CASSQGEGRTTDTQYF.

The chain's CDR3 is CASSDYGQGKSLTF. CDR3 in DNA: TGTGCCAGCAGTGACTATGGACAGGGAAAGAGCCTGACTTTC. This rearrangement joins TRBV2 to TRBJ2-6; 8 positions match TRBD1. The V and J ends lost 3 bases and 15 bases, in that order; junction bases with no gene match: 10. The CDR3 sequence is 14 residues long. The V gene's germline CDR1 is SNHLY and CDR2 FYNNEI.

This clonotype was seen only a few times. The J gene is TRBJ1-1, the V gene TRBV7-9; D is possibly TRBD1 (5 bases). CDR1 and CDR2 (germline): SEHNR, FQNEAQ (reference sequence). Trimming left V 6 bases short and J 4 bases short, with 21 bases between. This CDR3 contains 16 residues. CDR3 bases: TGTGCCAGCAGAGCCCGAATCGGGGGTAGTGGCACTGAAGCTTTCTTT. It is translated as CASRARIGGSGTEAFF.

This clonotype was observed a handful of times. The chain uses TRBV7-3 and TRBJ2-3; unclear D gene. The CDR3 is 17 amino acids. The ends were cut back, 1 base at V and 0 bases at J, with 14 bases in the middle. Germline lookup yields CDR1 SGHTA and CDR2 FQGTGA. CDR3 residues: CASSLRLGTDSTDTQYF. CDR3 nucleotides: TGTGCCAGCAGCTTAAGGTTAGGAACGGATAGCACAGATACGCAGTATTTT.

The V and J genes are TRBV7-2 and TRBJ2-7; perhaps TRBD2 as D (5 bases). Trimming took off 0 bases at V and 2 bases at J, with 26 bases between the two ends. This CDR3 region has 20 residues. Germline loops: CDR1 SGHTA, CDR2 FQGNSA. The CDR3 sequence is CASSLASTPISPKRPYEQYF. Written as DNA, the CDR3 is TGTGCCAGCAGCTTAGCTTCAACCCCGATCAGTCCTAAGCGGCCCTACGAGCAGTACTTC.

This rearrangement joins TRBV6-2 or TRBV6-3 to TRBJ2-3, with D maybe TRBD2 (6 bases). The CDR3 spans 14 residues. In germline, CDR1 is MNHEY, CDR2 SVGEGT. V was cut by 7 bases and J by 2 bases, with 13 bases left in between. The CDR3 region has the DNA TGTGCCAGCACCCGGGACTTCTTCACAGATACGCAGTATTTT. This codes for CASTRDFFTDTQYF.

There are a few counts of this clonotype. CDR3 bases: TGTGCCAGCAGCAATCAATTCACTAGCACAGATACGCAGTATTTT. As protein: CASSNQFTSTDTQYF. The V and J genes are TRBV7-2 and TRBJ2-3; D not resolved. Trimming stripped 5 bases from V and 0 bases from J, with 12 bases between. This CDR3 spans 15 amino acids. Germline loops: CDR1 SGHTA, CDR2 FQGNSA.

This clonotype was counted only a few times. This rearrangement joins TRBV12-3 or TRBV12-4 to TRBJ2-3, with 7 bases fitting TRBD2. This CDR3 comprises 14 residues. With 3 bases clipped from V and 2 bases from J, the junction kept 2 bases outside the gene matches. The CDR3 sequence: CASSFGDYTDTQYF. CDR3 DNA: TGTGCCAGCAGTTTTGGGGACTACACAGATACGCAGTATTTT.

The CDR3 here is CASTVDSEAFF. The DNA of the CDR3 is TGTGCCAGCACCGTCGACAGTGAAGCTTTCTTT. This chain uses TRBV7-9 with TRBJ1-1, with a possible D match to TRBD1 (5 bases). The CDR3 sequence is 11 residues long. V dropped 7 bases and J dropped 7 bases, with 10 bases sitting between them. The V gene's germline CDR1 is SEHNR and CDR2 FQNEAQ (reference sequence).

This clonotype has just a few counts. V usage is TRBV18 and J usage is TRBJ2-1; D may correspond to TRBD1 or TRBD2 (5 bases each). Trimming left V 3 bases short and J 0 bases short, with 9 bases between. CDR3 length: 15 residues. The germline gives CDR1 KGHSH, CDR2 LQKENI. The CDR3 here is CASSPVGTSYNEQFF. In nucleotides, the CDR3 is TGTGCCAGCTCACCGGTCGGGACCTCCTACAATGAGCAGTTCTTC.

The CDR3 is CATSTEGSSNYGYTF. The CDR3 DNA reads TGTGCCACCAGCACAGAGGGCAGCTCTAACTATGGCTACACCTTC. The chain is built from TRBV15 and TRBJ1-2, with unresolved D. The CDR3 is 15 amino acids. V shed 4 bases and J shed 0 bases, with 12 bases lying between them. The V gene's germline CDR1 is LNHNV and CDR2 YYDKDF (reference sequence).

A few counts support this clonotype. V gene TRBV15 combines with J gene TRBJ2-3, with D perhaps being TRBD1 or TRBD2 (6 bases each). The V end lost 3 bases, the J end lost 5 bases, and 18 bases lay between the germline ends. The CDR3 consists of 16 residues. The germline V gene has CDR1 LNHNV and CDR2 YYDKDF (reference sequence). CDR3 region: CATSSLGGGAGDTQYF. The CDR3 nucleotides read TGTGCCACCAGCAGTCTGGGGGGCGGAGCCGGAGATACGCAGTATTTT. Full variable domain (missing parts from reference TRBV15 and TRBJ2-3): DAMVIQNPRYQVTQFGKPVTLSCSQTLNHNVMYWYQQKSSQAPKLLFHYYDKDFNNEADTPDNFQSRRPNTSFCFLDIRSPGLGDTAMYLCATSSLGGGAGDTQYFGPGTRLTVL.

The chain employs TRBV20-1 and TRBJ2-7; tentative D call: TRBD1 (6 bases). CDR3 length equals 14 residues. V was trimmed by 1 base and J by 4 bases, leaving 14 bases between them. The germline V gene encodes CDR1 DFQATT and CDR2 SNEGSKA (reference sequence). CDR3 amino acids: CSARAEDRRYEQYF. In DNA, the CDR3 is TGCAGTGCTAGAGCTGAAGACAGGCGGTACGAGCAGTACTTC.

The sample holds a few counts of this clonotype. This sequence joins TRBV27 and TRBJ2-7; no firm D call. V was shortened by 6 bases and J by 4 bases, with 13 bases between the two germline ends. Per germline, CDR1 MNHEY and CDR2 SMNVEV (reference sequence). The CDR3 runs 13 residues. The CDR3 reads CASSTIDRYEQYF. The CDR3 nucleotides are TGTGCCAGCAGCACAATCGATAGGTACGAGCAGTACTTC.

This clonotype was recorded a few times. This rearrangement joins TRBV20-1 to TRBJ2-7, with 12 bases identical to TRBD2. Germline V gene sequence: CDR1 DFQATT, CDR2 SNEGSKA (reference sequence). This CDR3 has 14 amino acids. With V trimmed by 1 base and J by 3 bases, 1 base remained unmatched. For the CDR3, the DNA is TGCAGTGCTAGAGGGACTAGCGGGAACTACGAGCAGTACTTC. Its translation: CSARGTSGNYEQYF.